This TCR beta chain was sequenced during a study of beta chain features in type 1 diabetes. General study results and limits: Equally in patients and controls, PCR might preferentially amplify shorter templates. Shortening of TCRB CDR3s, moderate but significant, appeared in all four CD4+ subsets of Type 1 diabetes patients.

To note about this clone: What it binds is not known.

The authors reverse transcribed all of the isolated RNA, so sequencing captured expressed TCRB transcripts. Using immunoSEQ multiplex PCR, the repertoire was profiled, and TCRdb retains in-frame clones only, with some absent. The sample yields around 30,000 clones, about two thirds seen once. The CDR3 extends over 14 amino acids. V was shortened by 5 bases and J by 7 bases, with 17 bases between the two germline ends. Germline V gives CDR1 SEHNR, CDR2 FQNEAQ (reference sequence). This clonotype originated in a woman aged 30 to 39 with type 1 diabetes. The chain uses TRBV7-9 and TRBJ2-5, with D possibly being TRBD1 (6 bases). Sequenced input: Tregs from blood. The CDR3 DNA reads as TGTGCCAGCAGCCCTTACTCCCCGACAGGGACCCAGTACTTC. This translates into CASSPYSPTGTQYF.